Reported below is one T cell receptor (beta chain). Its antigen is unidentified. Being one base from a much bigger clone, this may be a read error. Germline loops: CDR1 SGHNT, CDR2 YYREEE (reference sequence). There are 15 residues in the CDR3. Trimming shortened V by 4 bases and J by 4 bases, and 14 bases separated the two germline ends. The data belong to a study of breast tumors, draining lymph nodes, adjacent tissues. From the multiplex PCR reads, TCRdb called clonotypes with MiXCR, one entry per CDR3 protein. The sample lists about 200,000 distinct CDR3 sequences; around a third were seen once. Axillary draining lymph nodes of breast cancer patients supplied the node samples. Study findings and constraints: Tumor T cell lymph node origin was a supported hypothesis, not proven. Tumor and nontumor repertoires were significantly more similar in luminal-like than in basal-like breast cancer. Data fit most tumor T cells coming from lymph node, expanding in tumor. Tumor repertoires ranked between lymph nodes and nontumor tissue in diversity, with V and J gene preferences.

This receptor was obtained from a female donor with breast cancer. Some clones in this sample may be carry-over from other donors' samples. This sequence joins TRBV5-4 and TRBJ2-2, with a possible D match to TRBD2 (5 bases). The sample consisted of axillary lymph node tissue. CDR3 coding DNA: TGTGCCAGCAGCCCCCAGGAGGCACTCACCGGGGAGCTGTTTTTT. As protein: CASSPQEALTGELFF.